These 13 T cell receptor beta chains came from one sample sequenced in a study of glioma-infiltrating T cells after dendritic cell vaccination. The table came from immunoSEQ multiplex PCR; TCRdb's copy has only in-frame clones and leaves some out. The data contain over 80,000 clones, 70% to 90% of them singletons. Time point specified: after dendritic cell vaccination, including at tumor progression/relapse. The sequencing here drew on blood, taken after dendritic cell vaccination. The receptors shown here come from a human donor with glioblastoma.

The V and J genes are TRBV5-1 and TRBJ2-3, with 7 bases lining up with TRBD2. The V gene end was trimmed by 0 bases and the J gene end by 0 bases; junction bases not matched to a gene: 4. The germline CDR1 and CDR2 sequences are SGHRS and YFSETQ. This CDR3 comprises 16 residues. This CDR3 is CASSLGLARSTDTQYF. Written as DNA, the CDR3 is TGCGCCAGCAGCTTGGGACTAGCACGTAGCACAGATACGCAGTATTTT.

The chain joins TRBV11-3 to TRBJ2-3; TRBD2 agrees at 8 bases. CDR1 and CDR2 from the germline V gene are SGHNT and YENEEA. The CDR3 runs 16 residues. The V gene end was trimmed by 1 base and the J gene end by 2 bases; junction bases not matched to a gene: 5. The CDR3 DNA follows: TGTGCCAGCAGCTTAGGTCAGCGGGGGCACACAGATACGCAGTATTTT. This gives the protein CASSLGQRGHTDTQYF.

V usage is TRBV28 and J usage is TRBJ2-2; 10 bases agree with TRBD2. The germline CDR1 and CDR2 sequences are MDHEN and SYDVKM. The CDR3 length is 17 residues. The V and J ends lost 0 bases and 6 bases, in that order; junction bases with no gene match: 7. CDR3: CASSLWGGTSDSGELFF. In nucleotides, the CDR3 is TGTGCCAGCAGTTTATGGGGGGGGACTAGCGATTCCGGGGAGCTGTTTTTT.

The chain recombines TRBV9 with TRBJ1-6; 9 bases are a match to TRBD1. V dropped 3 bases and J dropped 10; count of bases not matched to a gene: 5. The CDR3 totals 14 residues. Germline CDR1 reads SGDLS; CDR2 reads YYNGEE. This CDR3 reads CASSAGQGESPLHF. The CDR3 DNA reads TGTGCCAGCAGCGCGGGACAGGGTGAATCACCCCTCCACTTT.

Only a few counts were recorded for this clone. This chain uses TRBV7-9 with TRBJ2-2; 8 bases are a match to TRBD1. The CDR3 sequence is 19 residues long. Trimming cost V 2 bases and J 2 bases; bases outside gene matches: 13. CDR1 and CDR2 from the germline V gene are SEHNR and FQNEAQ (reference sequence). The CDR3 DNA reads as TGTGCCAGCAGCTTATGGTTCGCCAGGGGGCGGTCCAACACCGGGGAGCTGTTTTTT. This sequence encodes CASSLWFARGRSNTGELFF.

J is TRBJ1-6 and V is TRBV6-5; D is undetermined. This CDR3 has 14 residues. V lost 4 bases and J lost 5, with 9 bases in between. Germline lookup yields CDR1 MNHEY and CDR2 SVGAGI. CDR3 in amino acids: CASSSPRDNSPLHF. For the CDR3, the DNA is TGTGCCAGCAGTTCCCCCCGCGATAATTCACCCCTCCACTTT.

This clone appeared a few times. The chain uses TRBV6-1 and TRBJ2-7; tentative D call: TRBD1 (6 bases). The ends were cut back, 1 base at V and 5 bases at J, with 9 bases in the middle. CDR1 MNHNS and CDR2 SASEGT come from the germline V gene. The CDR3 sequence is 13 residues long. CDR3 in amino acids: CASSEDRADEQYV. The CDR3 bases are TGTGCCAGCAGTGAAGACAGGGCGGACGAGCAGTACGTC.

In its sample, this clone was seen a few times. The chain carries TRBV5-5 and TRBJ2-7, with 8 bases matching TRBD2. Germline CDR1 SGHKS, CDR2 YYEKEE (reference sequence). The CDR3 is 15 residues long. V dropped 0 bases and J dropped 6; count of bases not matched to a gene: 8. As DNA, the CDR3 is TGTGCCAGCAGCTTGGGAGGCAGCGGGAGACCCGAGCAGTACGTC. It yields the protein CASSLGGSGRPEQYV.

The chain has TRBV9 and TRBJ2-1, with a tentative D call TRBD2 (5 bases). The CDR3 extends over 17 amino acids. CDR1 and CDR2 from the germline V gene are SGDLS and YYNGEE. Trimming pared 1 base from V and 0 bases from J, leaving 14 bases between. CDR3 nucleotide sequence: TGTGCCAGCAGCGTAAGCGGTGGACTTAACTCCTACAATGAGCAGTTCTTC. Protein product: CASSVSGGLNSYNEQFF.

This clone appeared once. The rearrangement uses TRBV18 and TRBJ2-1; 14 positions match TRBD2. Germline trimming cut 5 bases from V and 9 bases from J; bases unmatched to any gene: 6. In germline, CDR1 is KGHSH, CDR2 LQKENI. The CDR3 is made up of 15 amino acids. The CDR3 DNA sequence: TGTGCCAGCTCATCGACTAGCGGGGGGGTCGGTGAGCAGTTCTTC. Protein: CASSSTSGGVGEQFF.

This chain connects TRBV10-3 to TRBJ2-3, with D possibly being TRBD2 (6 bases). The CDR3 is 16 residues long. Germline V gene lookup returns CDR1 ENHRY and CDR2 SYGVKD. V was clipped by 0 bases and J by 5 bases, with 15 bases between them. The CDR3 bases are TGTGCCATCAGTGAGTCTATTAGCGGTGCGGGAGATACGCAGTATTTT. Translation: CAISESISGAGDTQYF.

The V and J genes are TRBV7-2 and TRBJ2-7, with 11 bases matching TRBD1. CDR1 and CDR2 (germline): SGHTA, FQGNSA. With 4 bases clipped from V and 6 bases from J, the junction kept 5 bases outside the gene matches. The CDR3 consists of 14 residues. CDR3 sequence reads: CASSSGTGGAEQYV. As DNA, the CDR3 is TGTGCCAGCAGCTCGGGGACAGGGGGGGCCGAGCAGTACGTC.

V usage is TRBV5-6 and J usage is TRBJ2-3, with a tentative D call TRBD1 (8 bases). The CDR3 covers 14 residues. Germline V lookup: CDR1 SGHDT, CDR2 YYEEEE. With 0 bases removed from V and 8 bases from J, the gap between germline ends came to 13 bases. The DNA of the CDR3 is TGTGCCAGCAGCTTGGGACAGGGGAGGGGTACGCAGTATTTT. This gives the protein CASSLGQGRGTQYF.